The subject of this entry is one T cell receptor beta chain. Its antigen remains unknown. Distinct nucleotide sequences in the sample also encode this CDR3. Pooled in the analysis were second doses at about 4 or about 12 weeks. This sample is drawn from a study of T cell responses to AZD1222 COVID-19 vaccine. Clones were sequenced by immunoSEQ multiplex PCR, and TCRdb holds only the in-frame ones, with some missing. In the table there are approximately 150,000 clones, 80% to 95% of which are singletons. Study-level points and caveats: The donor group comprised mostly white British people and more females; the analysis possibly underestimated clonal diversity.

This TCR came from an adult who received the AZD1222 COVID-19 vaccine. The sample here was peripheral blood, taken 28 days after the second AZD1222 dose.

CDR3 nucleotides: TGTGCCAGCAGTTCTCAGGGAGATGGCTACACCTTC. Protein product: CASSSQGDGYTF. The chain couples TRBV28 to TRBJ1-2; weak D call: TRBD1 (5 bases). There are 12 residues in the CDR3. Trimming took 4 bases from V and 6 from J, leaving 9 bases between them. The germline gives CDR1 MDHEN, CDR2 SYDVKM.